This T cell receptor (beta chain) originates from a study of Graves' ophthalmopathy and Graves' hyperthyroidism. Broader study findings: The majority of expanded thyroid clonotypes above 0.001 frequency also occurred in blood.

On this clonotype: Its antigen is not known. An end of the junction differs from the germline gene, which may be a read error.

Each hyperthyroidism patient was newly diagnosed, with under 2 months' duration, and aged 18 to 65. Germline V CDR1 and CDR2: SGDLS, YYNGEE. This CDR3 is built from 17 residues. Transcripts of RNA were the source for amplifying TCR beta CDR3 regions. The authors performed first-round RT-PCR with HTBI primers and then a second-round multiplex PCR. TCRdb reanalysed the multiplex PCR reads using MiXCR and keeps one entry per CDR3 protein. The table has over a million distinct CDR3 sequences, approximately 35% seen once; the top ten hold roughly 11%. The TCR was taken from an adult man with Graves' hyperthyroidism. The chain uses TRBV9 and TRBJ1-4; D is perhaps TRBD1 (5 bases). The sequenced sample was peripheral blood or thyroid tissue (not recorded which). The CDR3 region has the DNA TGTGCCAGCAGCTCTCCGTGGGGCCTACAATCTAATGAAAGACTGTTTTTT. Protein product: CASSSPWGLQSNERLFF.